This T cell receptor (beta chain) appears in the sequencing data of a study of CD8 T cells in Susac syndrome. Deletions cut 9 bases from V and 0 bases from J, with 8 bases between. The CDR3 has 12 amino acids. Looked up from germline, CDR1 is SGHTA and CDR2 is FQGNSA. The sequenced target, TCR beta, came from blood CD8+ and CD4+ T cells. When the RNA was reverse transcribed, random hexamers were used with an input of about 0.5 to 1 ug. immunoSEQ multiplex PCR amplified TCR beta CDR3 across 54 Vbeta, 13 Jbeta. Each CDR3 protein gets one entry after TCRdb re-called the immunoSEQ multiplex PCR reads with MiXCR. This table holds approximately 180,000 distinct CDR3 sequences, approximately 94% found once.

Sequencing used CD4+ T cells from PBMCs. The J gene is TRBJ1-1, the V gene TRBV7-2; D is uncertain. The sequence was collected from a human donor with multiple sclerosis. CDR3 in amino acids: CASGPVNTEAFF. CDR3 bases: TGTGCCAGTGGGCCTGTGAACACTGAAGCTTTCTTT.